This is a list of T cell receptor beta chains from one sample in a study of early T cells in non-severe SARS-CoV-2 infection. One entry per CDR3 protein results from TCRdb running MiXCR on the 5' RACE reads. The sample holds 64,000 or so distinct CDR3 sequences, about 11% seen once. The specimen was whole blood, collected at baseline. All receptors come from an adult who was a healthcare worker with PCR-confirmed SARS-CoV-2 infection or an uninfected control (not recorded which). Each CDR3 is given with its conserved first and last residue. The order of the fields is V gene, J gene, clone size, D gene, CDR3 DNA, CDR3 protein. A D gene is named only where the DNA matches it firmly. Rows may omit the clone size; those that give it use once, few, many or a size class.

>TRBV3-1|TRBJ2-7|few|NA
TGTGCCAGCAGCCTTTCCGGGGGGCCCGCCTACGAGCAGTACTTC
CASSLSGGPAYEQYF
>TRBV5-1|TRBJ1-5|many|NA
TGCGCCAGCAGCTCGACGGGGGCGGGCAATCAGCCCCAGCATTTT
CASSSTGAGNQPQHF
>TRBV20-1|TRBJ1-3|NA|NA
TGCAGTGCTCGTCTGGCGGGGGAAAACACCATATATTTT
CSARLAGENTIYF
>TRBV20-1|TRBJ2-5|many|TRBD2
TGCAGTGCCTCCGTGCGGCGGGGGGGCCTGGAGACCCAGTACTTC
CSASVRRGGLETQYF
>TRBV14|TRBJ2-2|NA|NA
TGTGCCAGCAGCCAGTATACAGTCTCCGGGAACACCGGGGAGCTGTTTTTT
CASSQYTVSGNTGELFF
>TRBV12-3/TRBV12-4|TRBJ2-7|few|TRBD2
TGTGCCAGCAGCCAGAGCGGGGGCGGGTACGAGCAGTACTTC
CASSQSGGGYEQYF
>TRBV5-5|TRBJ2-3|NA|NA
TGTGCCAGCAGCGCTGCCCCAGGGGGGAGGACAGATACGCAGTATTTT
CASSAAPGGRTDTQYF
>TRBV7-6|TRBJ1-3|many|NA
TGTGCCAGCAGCTTAGCAGGCCAGGGAGAAAACACCATATATTTT
CASSLAGQGENTIYF
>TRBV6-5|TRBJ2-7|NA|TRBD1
TGTGCCAGCAGTTACTCGGGACAGGGGGAAGACGAGCAGTACTTC
CASSYSGQGEDEQYF
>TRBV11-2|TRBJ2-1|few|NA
TGTGCCAGCAGCTTAGCCTACTTTGTATCCTACAATGAGCAGTTCTTC
CASSLAYFVSYNEQFF
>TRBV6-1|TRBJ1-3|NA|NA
TGTGCCAGCAACCCCAAGACAGTCTTCTCTGGAAACACCATATATTTT
CASNPKTVFSGNTIYF
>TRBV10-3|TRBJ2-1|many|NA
TGTGCCGGGGGGGGCCAGAAGCATGAGCAGTTCTTC
CAGGGQKHEQFF
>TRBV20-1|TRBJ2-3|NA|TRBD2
TGCAGTGCTAGAGTCGGGAGGACTAGCGGGGGGGCCCACACAGATACGCAGTATTTT
CSARVGRTSGGAHTDTQYF
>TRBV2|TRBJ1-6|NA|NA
TGTGCCAGCAGTGCAGGGGACGCGGCCTCACCCCTCCACTTT
CASSAGDAASPLHF
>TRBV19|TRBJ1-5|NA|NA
TGTGCCAGTAGTATGATCCCGCGGTCCGATCAGCCCCAGCATTTT
CASSMIPRSDQPQHF
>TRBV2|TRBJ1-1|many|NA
TGTGCCAGCAGGACAGGCCACATGAACACTGAAGCTTTCTTT
CASRTGHMNTEAFF
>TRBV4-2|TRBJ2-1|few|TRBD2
TGTGCCAGCAGCCAAGACTTTCGGGCTAGCGGCAATGAGCAGTTCTTC
CASSQDFRASGNEQFF
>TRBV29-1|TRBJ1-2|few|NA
TGCAGCGTAGTGACGGAACGGACGGATGGCTACACCTTC
CSVVTERTDGYTF
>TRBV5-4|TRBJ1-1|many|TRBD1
TGTGCCAGCAGACTGACGACAGGGATGAACACTGAAGCTTTCTTT
CASRLTTGMNTEAFF
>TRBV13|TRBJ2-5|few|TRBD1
TGTGCCAGCAGCCACCGACAGGGGCGGGGAGAGACCCAGTACTTC
CASSHRQGRGETQYF
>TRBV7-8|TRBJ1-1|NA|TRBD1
TGTGCCTCGACCCCTGCAGACAGGGCCCATGCGGGTGAAGCTTTCTTT
CASTPADRAHAGEAFF
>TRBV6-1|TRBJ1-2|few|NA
TGTGCCAGTAGTGATTTCCGGGACCCGCACGGCTACACCTTC
CASSDFRDPHGYTF
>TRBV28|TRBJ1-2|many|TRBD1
TGTGCCAGCAGTCTACCTCCGGGACAGGGCCGATATGGCTACACCTTC
CASSLPPGQGRYGYTF
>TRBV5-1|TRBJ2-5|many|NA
TGCGCCAGCAGCCACCGCGAACAGTACCAAGAGACCCAGTACTTC
CASSHREQYQETQYF
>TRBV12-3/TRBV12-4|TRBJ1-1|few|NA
TGTGCCAGCAGTCCCGGGACTCCGGCTGCGGAAGCTTTCTTT
CASSPGTPAAEAFF
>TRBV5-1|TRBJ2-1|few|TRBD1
TGCGCCAGCAGCTTCGGGACAGGGAGCGGTGAGCAGTTCTTC
CASSFGTGSGEQFF
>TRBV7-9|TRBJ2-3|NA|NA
TGTGCCAGCAGCTCGAGAGGGAGCGGGCTACACACAGATACGCAGTATTTT
CASSSRGSGLHTDTQYF
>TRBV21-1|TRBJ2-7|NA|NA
TGTGCCAGCAGCAAACCTCCGACTAGCGGGGTGGAGCCCTACGAGCAGTACTTC
CASSKPPTSGVEPYEQYF
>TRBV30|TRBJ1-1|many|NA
TGTGCCTGGACCTCCGGGAGGGGTCAATCGAAGGTTTTCTTT
CAWTSGRGQSKVFF
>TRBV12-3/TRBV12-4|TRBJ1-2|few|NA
TGTGCCAGCAGTTTAAGGGCGCCCAACTATGGCTACACCTTC
CASSLRAPNYGYTF
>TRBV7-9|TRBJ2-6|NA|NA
TGTGCCAGCAGCAATCACGGCAGCTCTGGGGCCAACGTCCTGACTTTC
CASSNHGSSGANVLTF
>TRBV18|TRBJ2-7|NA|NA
TGTGCCAGCTCACCACGGGGGGTCTACGAGCAGTACTTC
CASSPRGVYEQYF
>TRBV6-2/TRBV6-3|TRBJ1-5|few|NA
TGTGCCAGCAGACACGTAACAGGGCCCAACAATCAGCCCCAGCATTTT
CASRHVTGPNNQPQHF
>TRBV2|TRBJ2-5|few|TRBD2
TGTGCCAGCAGTGAACCCTGGGCGGGGGGCGAAGAGACCCAGTACTTC
CASSEPWAGGEETQYF
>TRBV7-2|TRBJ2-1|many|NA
TGTGCCAGCAGCTTAGGGCTAGCTCTTAACAATGAGCAGTTCTTC
CASSLGLALNNEQFF
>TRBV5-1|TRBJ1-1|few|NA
TGCGCCAGCAGCCCTACAGGGAGTGAAGCTTTCTTT
CASSPTGSEAFF
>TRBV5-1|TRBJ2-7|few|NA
TGCGCCAGCAGCTTGACAGGGACCCATTACGAGCAGTACTTC
CASSLTGTHYEQYF
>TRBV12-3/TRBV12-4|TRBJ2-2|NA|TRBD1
TGTGCCAGCAGTTGGGACAGGGACACCGGGGAGCTGTTTTTT
CASSWDRDTGELFF
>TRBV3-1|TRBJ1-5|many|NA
TGTGCCAGCCGGATTGGGAATCAGCCCCAGCATTTT
CASRIGNQPQHF
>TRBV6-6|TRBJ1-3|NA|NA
TGTGCCAGCAGTGAAGAGGGGAGAGGAAACACCATATATTTT
CASSEEGRGNTIYF
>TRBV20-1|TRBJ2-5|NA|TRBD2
TGCAGTGCTCCCGGGACTAGCGGGGGTTGGGAGACCCAGTACTTC
CSAPGTSGGWETQYF
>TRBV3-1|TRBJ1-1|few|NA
TGTGCCACGACCGACGCGGGGAGGGGAGCCACTGAAGCTTTCTTT
CATTDAGRGATEAFF
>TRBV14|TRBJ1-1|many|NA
TGTGCCAGCAGCCAACCCCGTGTCATGGGAGGGACTGAAGCTTTCTTT
CASSQPRVMGGTEAFF
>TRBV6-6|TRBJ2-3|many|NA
TGTGCCAGCAGCGCGGCGGGCTGGACAGATACGCAGTATTTT
CASSAAGWTDTQYF
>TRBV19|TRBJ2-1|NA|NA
TGTGCCAGTAGTACCCTGGTAGACAACAATGAGCAGTTCTTC
CASSTLVDNNEQFF
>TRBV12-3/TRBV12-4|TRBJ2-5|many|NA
TGTGCCAGCAGTTTCAGCGAGACCCAGTACTTC
CASSFSETQYF
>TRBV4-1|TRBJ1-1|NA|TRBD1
TGCGCCAGCAGCCAACCTACACGGACAGGGGGCACTGAAGCTTTCTTT
CASSQPTRTGGTEAFF
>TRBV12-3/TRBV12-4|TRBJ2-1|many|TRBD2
TGTGCCAGCAGTTTTATCTGGGGGGGGTCGGACAATGAGCAGTTCTTC
CASSFIWGGSDNEQFF
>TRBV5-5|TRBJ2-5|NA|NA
TGTGCCAGCAGCTGGGAGACCCAGACCCAGTACTTC
CASSWETQTQYF
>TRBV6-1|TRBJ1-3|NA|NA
TGTGCCAGCAGTGAAGAATCTGGAAACACCATATATTTT
CASSEESGNTIYF
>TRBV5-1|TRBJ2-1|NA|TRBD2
TGCGCCAGCAGCCGGACTAGCGGGGGGTGGAATGAGCAGTTCTTC
CASSRTSGGWNEQFF
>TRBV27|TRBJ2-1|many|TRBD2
TGTGCCAGCAGACTAGCGGGTTACAATGAGCAGTTCTTC
CASRLAGYNEQFF
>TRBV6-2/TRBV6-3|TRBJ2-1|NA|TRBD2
TGTGCCAGCAGTTACGGCGGGGGGGCCAGAGAGCAGTTCTTC
CASSYGGGAREQFF
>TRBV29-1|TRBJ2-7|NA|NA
TGCAGCGCAGACAGGGGAGGGGAGCAGTACTTC
CSADRGGEQYF
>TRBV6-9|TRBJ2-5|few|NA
TGTGCCAGCAGTTATCAGGACAGCAGGGCTACAAGGGAGACCCAGTACTTC
CASSYQDSRATRETQYF